This T cell receptor (beta chain) was found in a study of blood T cells in healthy people across ages. Per sample, a minimum of 6.5 million PBMCs were isolated. Germline values: CDR1 SQVTM, CDR2 ANQGSEA. V was shortened by 3 bases and J by 4 bases, with 9 bases between the two germline ends. The CDR3 length is 12 residues. Primers used in a second PCR of roughly 6 to 11 cycles were a sample-barcoded 5' primer and a J-beta primer mix. A single record per CDR3 protein comes from TCRdb applying MiXCR to the 5' RACE reads. The sample shows 650,000 to 1,000,000 distinct CDR3 sequences, roughly 35% of them seen only once.

V and J are TRBV29-1 and TRBJ2-5; the D gene is possibly TRBD1 (6 bases). Sequencing was done on a sample of blood. This sequence was found in a man between 18 and 29 years old in good health. This CDR3 is CSVDWGRETQYF. DNA of the CDR3: TGCAGCGTTGATTGGGGGCGAGAGACCCAGTACTTC.